These 13 T cell receptor beta chains originate from one sample sequenced in a study of radiation and T cells in renal cell carcinoma. Repertoires were generated with immunoSEQ multiplex PCR, while TCRdb's copy carries only in-frame clones and drops some. The sample consists of about 78,000 clones, 89% of them appearing once. Specified time point: blood 4 weeks post-SBRT, at nephrectomy. Described treatment: 15 Gy SBRT to primary tumor, nephrectomy 4 weeks later. The input for sequencing was blood, taken from a patient whose treatment included radiotherapy and nephrectomy. These receptors all come from a woman between 65 and 79 years old with renal cell carcinoma.

The CDR3 loop is CASSPQDTDTQYF. The DNA of the CDR3 is TGTGCCAGCAGCCCGCAAGACACAGATACGCAGTATTTT. V usage is TRBV7-9 and J usage is TRBJ2-3; D remains unclear. Germline V gene sequence: CDR1 SEHNR, CDR2 FQNEAQ (reference sequence). V was trimmed by 5 bases and J by 2 bases, leaving 8 bases between them. This CDR3 has 13 amino acids.

The chain combines TRBV7-2 with TRBJ1-5; a possible D gene is TRBD1 (5 bases). Trimming cost V 5 bases and J 3 bases, with 20 bases left between them. The CDR3 totals 17 residues. The germline gives CDR1 SGHTA, CDR2 FQGNSA. CDR3 amino acids: CASSLKVGATFNQPQHF. In nucleotides, the CDR3 is TGTGCCAGCAGCCTCAAGGTAGGGGCGACTTTCAATCAGCCCCAGCATTTT.

In its sample, this clone was seen once. The chain has TRBV9 and TRBJ1-2, with TRBD1 matching over 7 bases. The CDR3 length is 17 residues. V gave up 0 bases and J gave up 0 bases; unmatched junction bases: 8. Looked up from germline, CDR1 is SGDLS and CDR2 is YYNGEE. Here the CDR3 DNA reads TGTGCCAGCAGCGTAGGGGGACAGATAAACACTAACTATGGCTACACCTTC. Translation: CASSVGGQINTNYGYTF.

The rearrangement joins TRBV19 to TRBJ1-5; D not resolved. Germline CDR1 and CDR2: LNHDA and SQIVND (reference sequence). This CDR3 comprises 14 residues. The V end lost 8 bases, the J end lost 0 bases, and 11 bases lay between the germline ends. CDR3 sequence reads: CASGWISSNQPQHF. The CDR3 DNA reads TGTGCCAGTGGATGGATCTCTAGCAATCAGCCCCAGCATTTT. Full variable domain (missing parts from reference TRBV19 and TRBJ1-5): DGGITQSPKYLFRKEGQNVTLSCEQNLNHDAMYWYRQDPGQGLRLIYYSQIVNDFQKGDIAEGYSVSREKKESFPLTVTSAQKNPTAFYLCASGWISSNQPQHFGDGTRLSIL.

CDR3 sequence reads: CAQSGGAGRGNNEQFF. Written as DNA, the CDR3 is TGTGCCCAAAGCGGGGGGGCCGGAAGGGGAAACAATGAGCAGTTCTTC. The chain couples TRBV30 to TRBJ2-1; 10 positions match TRBD2. Germline lookup yields CDR1 GTSNPN and CDR2 SVGIG (reference sequence). CDR3 length equals 16 residues. V lost 8 bases to trimming and J lost 5 bases; unmatched junction nucleotides: 15.

This sequence joins TRBV5-1 and TRBJ1-6; no reliable D call. Trimming removed 0 bases at V and 7 bases at J, with 8 bases between. The germline V gene has CDR1 SGHRS and CDR2 YFSETQ. CDR3 length: 14 amino acids. The CDR3 here is CASSLEQLNSPLHF. CDR3 coding DNA: TGCGCCAGCAGCTTGGAACAGTTGAATTCACCCCTCCACTTT.

The chain is built from TRBV7-9 and TRBJ2-2, with 14 bases matching TRBD2. Germline loops: CDR1 SEHNR, CDR2 FQNEAQ (reference sequence). V shed 6 bases and J 7 bases; nucleotides not matched to a gene: 7. CDR3 length: 16 amino acids. The CDR3: CASSSGTSGGGGELFF. Here the CDR3 DNA reads TGTGCCAGCAGTTCCGGGACTAGCGGGGGTGGCGGGGAGCTGTTTTTT.

V usage is TRBV7-8 and J usage is TRBJ1-2, with unresolved D. Germline CDR1 SGHVS, CDR2 FQNEAQ. Trimming took 1 base from V and 3 from J, leaving 6 bases between them. The CDR3 runs 13 residues. The CDR3 nucleotides read TGTGCCAGCAGCTTAGATCCGGACTATGGCTACACCTTC. This translates into CASSLDPDYGYTF.

The chain carries TRBV28 and TRBJ1-5, with TRBD1 as a possible D gene (6 bases). The CDR3 consists of 15 residues. The V gene's germline CDR1 is MDHEN and CDR2 SYDVKM. V lost 6 bases, J lost 0 bases, and 12 bases lay in between. DNA of the CDR3: TGTGCCAGCAGGTTGGGGGCTTATAGCAATCAGCCCCAGCATTTT. Its translation is CASRLGAYSNQPQHF.

The chain combines TRBV6-1 with TRBJ1-1, with D maybe TRBD1 (5 bases). The CDR3 loop spans 14 amino acids. V was shortened by 6 bases and J by 1 base, with 12 bases between the two germline ends. Germline V gene data show CDR1 as MNHNS and CDR2 as SASEGT. The CDR3 reads CASRIDSANTEAFF. CDR3 coding DNA: TGTGCCAGCAGAATTGACAGTGCGAACACTGAAGCTTTCTTT.

The rearrangement joins TRBV28 to TRBJ1-2; D unclear. V was clipped by 3 bases and J by 1 base, with 9 bases between them. The length of the CDR3 is 14 residues. Germline assignment: CDR1 MDHEN and CDR2 SYDVKM. CDR3 in amino acids: CASSFQKGNYGYTF. The DNA of the CDR3 is TGTGCCAGCAGTTTCCAAAAGGGTAACTATGGCTACACCTTC.

The chain employs TRBV5-5 and TRBJ1-2, with D possibly TRBD1 on 6 matching bases. V dropped 4 bases and J dropped 3 bases, with 13 bases sitting between them. CDR3 length: 14 residues. Germline V lookup: CDR1 SGHKS, CDR2 YYEKEE (reference sequence). As DNA, the CDR3 is TGTGCCAGCAGCCTATGGACAGAGGACTATGGCTACACCTTC. The encoded protein is CASSLWTEDYGYTF. The variable domain in full, completed from reference TRBV5-5 and TRBJ1-2, reads DAGVTQSPTHLIKTRGQQVTLRCSPISGHKSVSWYQQVLGQGPQFIFQYYEKEERGRGNFPDRFSARQFPNYSSELNVNALLLGDSALYLCASSLWTEDYGYTFGSGTRLTVV.

A note on this clone: No DNA is shown, since the ends of the CDR3 on it are uncertain; the CDR3 is the one TCRdb lists. The chain combines TRBV5-6 with TRBJ2-3; no DNA check was done on the table's D call, TRBD2. Looked up from germline, CDR1 is SGHDT and CDR2 is YYEEEE. Both ends counted, the CDR3 spans 15 residues. CDR3 residues: CASSFFVLALDTQYF.